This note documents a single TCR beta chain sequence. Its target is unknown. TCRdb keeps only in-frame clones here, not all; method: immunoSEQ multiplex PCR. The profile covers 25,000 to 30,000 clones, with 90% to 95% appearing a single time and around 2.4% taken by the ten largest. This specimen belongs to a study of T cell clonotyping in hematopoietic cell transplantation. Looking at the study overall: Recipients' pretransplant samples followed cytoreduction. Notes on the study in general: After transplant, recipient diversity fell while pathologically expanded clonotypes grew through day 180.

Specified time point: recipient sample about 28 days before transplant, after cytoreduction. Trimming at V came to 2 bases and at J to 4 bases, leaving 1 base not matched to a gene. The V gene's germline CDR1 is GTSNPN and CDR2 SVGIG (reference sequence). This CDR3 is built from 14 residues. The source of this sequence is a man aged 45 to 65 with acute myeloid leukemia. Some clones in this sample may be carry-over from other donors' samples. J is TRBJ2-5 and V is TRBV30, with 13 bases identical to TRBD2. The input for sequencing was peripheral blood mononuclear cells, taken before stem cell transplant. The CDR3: CAWSRTSGGETQYF. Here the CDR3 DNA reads TGTGCCTGGAGTCGGACTAGCGGGGGAGAGACCCAGTACTTC. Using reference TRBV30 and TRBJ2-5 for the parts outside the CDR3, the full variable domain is SQTIHQWPATLVQPVGSPLSLECTVEGTSNPNLYWYRQAAGRGLQLLFYSVGIGQISSEVPQNLSASRPQDRQFILSSKKLLLSDSGFYLCAWSRTSGGETQYFGPGTRLLVL.